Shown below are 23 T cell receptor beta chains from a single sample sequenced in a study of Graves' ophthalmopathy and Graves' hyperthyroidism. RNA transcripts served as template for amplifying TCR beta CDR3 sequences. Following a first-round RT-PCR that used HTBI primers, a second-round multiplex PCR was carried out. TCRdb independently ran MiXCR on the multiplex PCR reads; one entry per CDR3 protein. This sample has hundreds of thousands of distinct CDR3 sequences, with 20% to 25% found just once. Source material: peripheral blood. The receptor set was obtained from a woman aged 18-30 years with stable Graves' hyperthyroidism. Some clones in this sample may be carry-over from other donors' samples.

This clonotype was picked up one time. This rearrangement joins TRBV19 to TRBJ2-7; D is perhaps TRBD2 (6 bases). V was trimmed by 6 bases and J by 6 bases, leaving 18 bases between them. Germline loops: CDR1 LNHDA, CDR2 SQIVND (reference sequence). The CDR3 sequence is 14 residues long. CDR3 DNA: TGTGCCAGTAGACTGGAGGGGAACGGGGGCGAGCAGTACTTC. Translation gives CASRLEGNGGEQYF.

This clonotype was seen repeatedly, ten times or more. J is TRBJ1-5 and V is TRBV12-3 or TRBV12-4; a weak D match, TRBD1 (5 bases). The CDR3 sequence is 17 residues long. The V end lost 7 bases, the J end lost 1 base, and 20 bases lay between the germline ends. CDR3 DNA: TGTGCCAGCACCCGAGAAGGGTGGGGGTTAAGCAATCAGCCCCAGCATTTT. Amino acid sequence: CASTREGWGLSNQPQHF.

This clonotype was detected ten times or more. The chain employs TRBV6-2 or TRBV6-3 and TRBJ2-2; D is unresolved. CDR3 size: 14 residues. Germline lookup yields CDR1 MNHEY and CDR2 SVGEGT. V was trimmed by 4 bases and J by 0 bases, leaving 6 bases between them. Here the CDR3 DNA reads TGTGCCAGCAGTTGGCGAGCGAACACCGGGGAGCTGTTTTTT. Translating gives CASSWRANTGELFF.

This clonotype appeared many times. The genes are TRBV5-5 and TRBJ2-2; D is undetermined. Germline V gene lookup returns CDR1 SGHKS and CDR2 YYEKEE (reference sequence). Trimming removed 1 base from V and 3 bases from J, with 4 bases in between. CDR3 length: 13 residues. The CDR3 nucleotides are TGTGCCAGCAGCTTGTATCACACCGGGGAGCTGTTTTTT. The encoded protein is CASSLYHTGELFF.

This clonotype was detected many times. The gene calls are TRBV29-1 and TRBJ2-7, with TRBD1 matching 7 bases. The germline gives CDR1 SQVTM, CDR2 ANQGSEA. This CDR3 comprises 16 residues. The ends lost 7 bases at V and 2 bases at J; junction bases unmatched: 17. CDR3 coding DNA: TGCAGCGATACCCGGACAGGAAACGTCGGGGCCTACGAGCAGTACTTC. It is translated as CSDTRTGNVGAYEQYF.

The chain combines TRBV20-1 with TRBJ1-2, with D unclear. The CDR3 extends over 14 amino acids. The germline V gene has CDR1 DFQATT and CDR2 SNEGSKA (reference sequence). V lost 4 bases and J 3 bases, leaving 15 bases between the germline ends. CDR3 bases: TGCAGTGCTACTTCCGGGGTAAGGGACTATGGCTACACCTTC. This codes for CSATSGVRDYGYTF.

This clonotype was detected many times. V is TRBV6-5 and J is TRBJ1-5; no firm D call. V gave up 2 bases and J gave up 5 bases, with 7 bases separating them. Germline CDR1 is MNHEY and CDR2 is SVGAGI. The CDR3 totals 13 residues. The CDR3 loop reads CASSYTGHQPQHF. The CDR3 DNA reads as TGTGCCAGCAGTTACACTGGACATCAGCCCCAGCATTTT.

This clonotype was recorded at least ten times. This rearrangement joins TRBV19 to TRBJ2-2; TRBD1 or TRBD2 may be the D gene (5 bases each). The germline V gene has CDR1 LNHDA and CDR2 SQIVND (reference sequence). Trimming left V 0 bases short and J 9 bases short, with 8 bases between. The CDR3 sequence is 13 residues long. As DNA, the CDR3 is TGTGCCAGTAGTATAGACAGGGACCGGGAGCTGTTTTTT. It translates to CASSIDRDRELFF. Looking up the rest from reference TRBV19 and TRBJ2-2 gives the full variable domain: DGGITQSPKYLFRKEGQNVTLSCEQNLNHDAMYWYRQDPGQGLRLIYYSQIVNDFQKGDIAEGYSVSREKKESFPLTVTSAQKNPTAFYLCASSIDRDRELFFGEGSRLTVL.

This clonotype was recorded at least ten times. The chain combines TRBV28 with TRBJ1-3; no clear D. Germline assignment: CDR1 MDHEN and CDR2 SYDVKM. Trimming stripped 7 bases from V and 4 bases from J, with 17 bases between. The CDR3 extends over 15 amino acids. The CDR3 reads CASTPRSLAGNTIYF. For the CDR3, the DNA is TGTGCCAGCACCCCCAGATCTCTGGCAGGAAACACCATATATTTT.

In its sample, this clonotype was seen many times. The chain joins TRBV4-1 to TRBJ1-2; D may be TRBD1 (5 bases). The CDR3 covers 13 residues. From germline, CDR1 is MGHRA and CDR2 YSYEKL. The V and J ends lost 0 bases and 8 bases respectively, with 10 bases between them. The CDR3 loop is CASSQDRASGYTF. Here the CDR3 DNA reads TGCGCCAGCAGCCAAGACAGGGCTAGCGGCTACACCTTC.

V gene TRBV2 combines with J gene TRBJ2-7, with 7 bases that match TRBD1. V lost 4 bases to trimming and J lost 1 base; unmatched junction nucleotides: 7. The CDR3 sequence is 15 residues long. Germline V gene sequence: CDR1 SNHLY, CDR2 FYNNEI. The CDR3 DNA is TGTGCCAGCAGTGGAGGGAAGGGACAGTCCTACGAGCAGTACTTC. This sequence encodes CASSGGKGQSYEQYF.

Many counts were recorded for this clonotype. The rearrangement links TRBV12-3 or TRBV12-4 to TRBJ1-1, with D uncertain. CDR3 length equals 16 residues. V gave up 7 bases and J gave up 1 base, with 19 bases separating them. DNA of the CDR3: TGTGCCAGCACCCACGACTGGGGAAAGTGGAACACTGAAGCTTTCTTT. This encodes CASTHDWGKWNTEAFF.

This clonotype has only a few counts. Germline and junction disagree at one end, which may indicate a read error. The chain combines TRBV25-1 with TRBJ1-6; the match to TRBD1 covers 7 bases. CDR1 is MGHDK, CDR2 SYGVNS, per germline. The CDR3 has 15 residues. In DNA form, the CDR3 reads TGTGCCAGCAGTGAACAGGGGACAGTTAATTCACCCCCCCACTTT. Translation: CASSEQGTVNSPPHF. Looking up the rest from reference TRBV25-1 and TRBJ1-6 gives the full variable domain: EADIYQTPRYLVIGTGKKITLECSQTMGHDKMYWYQQDPGMELHLIHYSYGVNSTEKGDLSSESTVSRIRTEHFPLTLESARPSHTSQYLCASSEQGTVNSPPHFGNGTRLTVT.

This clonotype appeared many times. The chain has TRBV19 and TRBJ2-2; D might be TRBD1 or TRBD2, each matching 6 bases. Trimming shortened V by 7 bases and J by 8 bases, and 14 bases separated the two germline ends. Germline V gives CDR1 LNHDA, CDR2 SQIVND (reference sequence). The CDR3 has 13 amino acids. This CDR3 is CASTEWGAGELFF. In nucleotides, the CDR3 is TGTGCCAGTACCGAGTGGGGGGCTGGGGAGCTGTTTTTT.

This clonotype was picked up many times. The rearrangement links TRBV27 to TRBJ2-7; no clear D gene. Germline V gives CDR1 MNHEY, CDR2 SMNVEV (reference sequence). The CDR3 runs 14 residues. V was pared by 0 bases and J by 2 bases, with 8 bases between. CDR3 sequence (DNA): TGTGCCAGCAGTTTATCGGCCGGCGCCTACGAGCAGTACTTC. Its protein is CASSLSAGAYEQYF.

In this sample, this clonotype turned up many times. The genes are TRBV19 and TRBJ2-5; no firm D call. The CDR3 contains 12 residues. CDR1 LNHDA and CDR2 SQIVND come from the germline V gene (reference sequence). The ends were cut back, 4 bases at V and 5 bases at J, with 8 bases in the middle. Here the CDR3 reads CASSKPSETQYF. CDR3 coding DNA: TGTGCCAGTAGTAAACCCTCTGAGACCCAGTACTTC. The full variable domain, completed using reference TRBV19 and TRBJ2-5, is DGGITQSPKYLFRKEGQNVTLSCEQNLNHDAMYWYRQDPGQGLRLIYYSQIVNDFQKGDIAEGYSVSREKKESFPLTVTSAQKNPTAFYLCASSKPSETQYFGPGTRLLVL.

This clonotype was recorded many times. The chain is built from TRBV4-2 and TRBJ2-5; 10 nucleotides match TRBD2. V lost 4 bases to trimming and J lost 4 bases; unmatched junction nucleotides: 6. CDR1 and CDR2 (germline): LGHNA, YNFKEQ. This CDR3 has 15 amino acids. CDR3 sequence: CASSREASGGETQYF. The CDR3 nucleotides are TGTGCCAGCAGCCGAGAGGCTAGCGGGGGAGAGACCCAGTACTTC.

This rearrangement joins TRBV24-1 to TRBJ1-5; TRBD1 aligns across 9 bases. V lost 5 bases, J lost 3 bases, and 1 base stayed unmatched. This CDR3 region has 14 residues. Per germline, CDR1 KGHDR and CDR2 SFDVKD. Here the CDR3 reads CATSGQGDNQPQHF. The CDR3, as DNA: TGTGCCACCAGTGGACAGGGGGACAATCAGCCCCAGCATTTT.

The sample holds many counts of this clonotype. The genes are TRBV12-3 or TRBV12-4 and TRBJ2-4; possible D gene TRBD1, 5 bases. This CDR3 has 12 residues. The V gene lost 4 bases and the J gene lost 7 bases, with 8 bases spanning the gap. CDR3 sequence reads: CASSSGLNIQYF. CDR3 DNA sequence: TGTGCCAGCAGTTCAGGGTTGAACATTCAGTACTTC.

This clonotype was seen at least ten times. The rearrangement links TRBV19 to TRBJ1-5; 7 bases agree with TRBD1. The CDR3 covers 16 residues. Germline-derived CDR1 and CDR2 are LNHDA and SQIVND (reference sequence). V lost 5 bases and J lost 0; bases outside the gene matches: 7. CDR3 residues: CASSLTGSYSNQPQHF. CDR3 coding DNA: TGTGCCAGTAGTTTGACAGGGTCCTATAGCAATCAGCCCCAGCATTTT.

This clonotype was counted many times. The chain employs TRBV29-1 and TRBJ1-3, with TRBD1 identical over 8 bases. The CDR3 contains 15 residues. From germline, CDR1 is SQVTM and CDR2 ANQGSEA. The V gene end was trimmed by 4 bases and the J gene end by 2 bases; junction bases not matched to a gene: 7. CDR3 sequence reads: CSVGSTGVAGNTIYF. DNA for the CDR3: TGCAGCGTTGGGTCGACAGGGGTGGCTGGAAACACCATATATTTT.

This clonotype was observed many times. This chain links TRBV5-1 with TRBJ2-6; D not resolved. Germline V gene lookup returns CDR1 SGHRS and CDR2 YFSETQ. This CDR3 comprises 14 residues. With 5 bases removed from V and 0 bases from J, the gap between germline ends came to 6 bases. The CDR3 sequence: CASRLTSGANVLTF. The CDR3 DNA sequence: TGCGCCAGCAGACTAACCTCTGGGGCCAACGTCCTGACTTTC.

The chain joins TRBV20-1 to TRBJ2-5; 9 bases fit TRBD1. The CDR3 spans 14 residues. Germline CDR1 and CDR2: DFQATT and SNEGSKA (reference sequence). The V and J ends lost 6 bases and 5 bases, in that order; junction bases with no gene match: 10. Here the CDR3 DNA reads TGCAGTGCGCCGGGACAGGGATTACAGGAGACCCAGTACTTC. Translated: CSAPGQGLQETQYF.